The 9 T cell receptor beta chains below all came from one sample that was sequenced in a study of vaccination effects on CD4 cells after COVID-19. Antigens of these TCRs are unknown. TCRdb's table, derived via immunoSEQ multiplex PCR, lists solely in-frame clones and lacks some. The sample includes 66,000 or so clones, 70% to 75% of them seen just once. A roughly 11-day culture period preceded the isolation of CD4+ T cells. All participants had two doses of either the BNT162b2 or mRNA-1273 vaccine. The sample consisted of CD4+ T cells from PBMCs cultured without peptide, taken after COVID-19 vaccination. The receptors shown here come from a human donor who received a COVID-19 vaccine.

The chain is built from TRBV11-3 and TRBJ2-3; D perhaps matches TRBD2 (5 bases). Looked up from germline, CDR1 is SGHNT and CDR2 is YENEEA. The CDR3 length is 14 residues. Trimming took off 3 bases at V and 3 bases at J, with 10 bases between the two ends. CDR3 in amino acids: CASSFSGSTDTQYF. The CDR3 DNA reads as TGTGCCAGCAGCTTTTCTGGGAGTACAGATACGCAGTATTTT.

The chain employs TRBV18 and TRBJ1-3, with D possibly being TRBD1 (6 bases). CDR3 size: 15 residues. Trimming took 2 bases from V and 0 from J, leaving 8 bases between them. Per germline, CDR1 KGHSH and CDR2 LQKENI. The CDR3 protein is CASSPGTNSGNTIYF. CDR3 in DNA: TGTGCCAGCTCACCAGGGACAAACTCTGGAAACACCATATATTTT.

This chain links TRBV6-6 with TRBJ1-5, with D possibly being TRBD1 (5 bases). The ends were cut back, 4 bases at V and 4 bases at J, with 14 bases in the middle. Germline V gene lookup returns CDR1 MNHNY and CDR2 SVGAGI (reference sequence). This CDR3 comprises 15 residues. The chain's CDR3 is CASSWDRLRNQPQHF. The CDR3 DNA reads as TGTGCCAGCAGTTGGGACCGATTGAGGAATCAGCCCCAGCATTTT.

The chain has TRBV30 and TRBJ1-4; D may be TRBD1 (5 bases). The CDR3 contains 14 residues. With 3 bases removed from V and 12 bases from J, the gap between germline ends came to 20 bases. Germline CDR1 GTSNPN, CDR2 SVGIG (reference sequence). The CDR3 coding sequence is TGTGCCTGGAGACGCAGGGTCGATCCCCCTGAACTGTTTTTT. This translates into CAWRRRVDPPELFF.

This chain links TRBV7-8 with TRBJ2-7, with a tentative D call TRBD2 (5 bases). V lost 1 base and J lost 7, with 8 bases in between. The CDR3 has 12 residues. Germline assignment: CDR1 SGHVS and CDR2 FQNEAQ. CDR3 DNA sequence: TGTGCCAGCAGCTTAGATCGCGGGGAGCAGTACGTC. The encoded protein is CASSLDRGEQYV.

The V gene is TRBV7-2, the J gene TRBJ2-1, with D possibly called TRBD1 or TRBD2 (7 bases each). Trimming stripped 5 bases from V and 9 bases from J, with 20 bases between. The CDR3 has 15 residues. Germline-derived CDR1 and CDR2 are SGHTA and FQGNSA. The CDR3, as DNA: TGTGCCAGCAGCGCCTACGAACAGGGGAGGGCTGAGCAGTTCTTC. As protein: CASSAYEQGRAEQFF.

The chain joins TRBV6-5 to TRBJ1-3; TRBD1 might be the D (6 bases). The germline V gene has CDR1 MNHEY and CDR2 SVGAGI. V lost 6 bases to trimming and J lost 0 bases, with 12 bases between them. The CDR3 is 15 residues long. CDR3 nucleotide sequence: TGTGCCAGCAGAAGGGACACTGGCTCTGGAAACACCATATATTTT. It encodes CASRRDTGSGNTIYF.

The chain combines TRBV3-1 (or the pseudogene TRBV3-2) with TRBJ1-2, with a possible D match to TRBD1 (6 bases). In germline, CDR1 is LGHDT, CDR2 YNNKEL (reference sequence). The CDR3 totals 15 residues. Trimming removed 0 bases at V and 6 bases at J, with 14 bases between. Here the CDR3 DNA reads TGTGCCAGCAGCCAAGATTACAGGGCGGAGGATGGCTACACCTTC. As protein: CASSQDYRAEDGYTF.

V usage is TRBV24-1 and J usage is TRBJ2-6, with 8 positions matching TRBD2. V was pared by 1 base and J by 2 bases, with 3 bases of the junction left unmatched. This CDR3 comprises 17 residues. Germline V lookup: CDR1 KGHDR, CDR2 SFDVKD. This CDR3 reads CATSDFRRGAGANVLTF. DNA for the CDR3: TGTGCCACCAGTGATTTCAGGCGGGGGGCTGGGGCCAACGTCCTGACTTTC.